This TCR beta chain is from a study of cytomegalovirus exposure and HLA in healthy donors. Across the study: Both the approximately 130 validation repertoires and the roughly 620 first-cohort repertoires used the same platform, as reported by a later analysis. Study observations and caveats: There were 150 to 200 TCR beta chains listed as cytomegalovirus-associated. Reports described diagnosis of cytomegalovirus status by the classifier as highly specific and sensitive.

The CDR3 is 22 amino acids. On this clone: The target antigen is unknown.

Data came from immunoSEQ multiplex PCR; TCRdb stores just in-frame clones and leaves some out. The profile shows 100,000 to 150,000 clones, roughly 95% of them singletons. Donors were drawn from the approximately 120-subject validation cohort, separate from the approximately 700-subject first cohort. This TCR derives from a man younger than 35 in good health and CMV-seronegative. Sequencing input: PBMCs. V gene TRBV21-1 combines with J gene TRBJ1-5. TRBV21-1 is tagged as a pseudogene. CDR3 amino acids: CASSAMDVAIREGQYSNQPQHF. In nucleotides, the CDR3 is TGTGCCAGCAGCGCAATGGATGTTGCAATTCGGGAGGGACAATATAGCAATCAGCCCCAGCATTTT.